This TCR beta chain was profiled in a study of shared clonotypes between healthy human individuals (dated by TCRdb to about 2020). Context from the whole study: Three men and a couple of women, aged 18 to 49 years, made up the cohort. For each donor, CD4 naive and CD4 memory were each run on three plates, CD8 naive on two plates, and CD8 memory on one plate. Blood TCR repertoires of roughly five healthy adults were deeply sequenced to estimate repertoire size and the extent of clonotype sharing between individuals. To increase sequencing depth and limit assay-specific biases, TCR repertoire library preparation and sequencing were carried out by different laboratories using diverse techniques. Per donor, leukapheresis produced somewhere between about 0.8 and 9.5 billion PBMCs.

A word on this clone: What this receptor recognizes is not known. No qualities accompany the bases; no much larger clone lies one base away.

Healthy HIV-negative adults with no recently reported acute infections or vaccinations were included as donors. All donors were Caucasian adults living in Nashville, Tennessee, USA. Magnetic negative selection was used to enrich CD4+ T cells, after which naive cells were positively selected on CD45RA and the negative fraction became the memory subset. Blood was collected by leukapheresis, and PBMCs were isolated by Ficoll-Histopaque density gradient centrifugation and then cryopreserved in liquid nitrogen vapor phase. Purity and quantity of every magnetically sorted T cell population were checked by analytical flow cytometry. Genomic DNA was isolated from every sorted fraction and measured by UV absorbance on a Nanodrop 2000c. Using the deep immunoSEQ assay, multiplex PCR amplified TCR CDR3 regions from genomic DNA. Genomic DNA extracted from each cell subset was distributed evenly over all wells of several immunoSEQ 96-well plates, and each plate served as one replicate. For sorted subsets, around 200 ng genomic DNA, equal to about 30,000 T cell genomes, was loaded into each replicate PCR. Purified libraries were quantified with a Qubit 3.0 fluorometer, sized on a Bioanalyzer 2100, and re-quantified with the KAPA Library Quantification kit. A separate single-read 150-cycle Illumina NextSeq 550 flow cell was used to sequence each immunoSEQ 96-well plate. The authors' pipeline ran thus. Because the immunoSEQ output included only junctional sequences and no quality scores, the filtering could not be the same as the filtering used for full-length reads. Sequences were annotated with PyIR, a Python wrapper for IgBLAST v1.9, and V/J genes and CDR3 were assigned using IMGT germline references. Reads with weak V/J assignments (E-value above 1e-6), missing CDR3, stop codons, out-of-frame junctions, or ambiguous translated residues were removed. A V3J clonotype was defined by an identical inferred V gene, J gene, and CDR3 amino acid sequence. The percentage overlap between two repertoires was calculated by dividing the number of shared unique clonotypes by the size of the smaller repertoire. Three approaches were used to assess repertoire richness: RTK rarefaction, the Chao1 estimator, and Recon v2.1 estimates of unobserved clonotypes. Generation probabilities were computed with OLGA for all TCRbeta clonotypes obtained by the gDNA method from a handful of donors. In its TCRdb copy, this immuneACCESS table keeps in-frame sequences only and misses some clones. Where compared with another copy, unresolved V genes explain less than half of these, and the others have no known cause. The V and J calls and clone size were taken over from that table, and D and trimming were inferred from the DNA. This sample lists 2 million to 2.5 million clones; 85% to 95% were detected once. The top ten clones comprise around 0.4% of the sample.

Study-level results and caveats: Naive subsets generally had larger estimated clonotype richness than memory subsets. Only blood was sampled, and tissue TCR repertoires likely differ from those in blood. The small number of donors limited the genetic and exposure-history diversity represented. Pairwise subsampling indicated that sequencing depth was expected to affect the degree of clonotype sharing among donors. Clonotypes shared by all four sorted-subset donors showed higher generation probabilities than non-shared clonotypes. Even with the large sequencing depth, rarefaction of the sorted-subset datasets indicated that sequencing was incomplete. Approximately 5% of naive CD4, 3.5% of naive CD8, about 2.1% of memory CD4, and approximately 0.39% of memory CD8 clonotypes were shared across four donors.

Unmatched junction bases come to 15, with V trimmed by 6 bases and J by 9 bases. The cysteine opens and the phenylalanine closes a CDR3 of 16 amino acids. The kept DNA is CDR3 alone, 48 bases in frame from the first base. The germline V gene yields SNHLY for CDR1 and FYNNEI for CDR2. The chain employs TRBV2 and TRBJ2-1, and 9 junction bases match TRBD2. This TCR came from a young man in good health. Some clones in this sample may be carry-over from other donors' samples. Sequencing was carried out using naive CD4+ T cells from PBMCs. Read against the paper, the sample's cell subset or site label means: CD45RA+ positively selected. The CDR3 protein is CASRARAGGIVGEQFF. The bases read TGTGCCAGCAGAGCGCGAGCGGGAGGCATTGTCGGTGAGCAGTTCTTC.